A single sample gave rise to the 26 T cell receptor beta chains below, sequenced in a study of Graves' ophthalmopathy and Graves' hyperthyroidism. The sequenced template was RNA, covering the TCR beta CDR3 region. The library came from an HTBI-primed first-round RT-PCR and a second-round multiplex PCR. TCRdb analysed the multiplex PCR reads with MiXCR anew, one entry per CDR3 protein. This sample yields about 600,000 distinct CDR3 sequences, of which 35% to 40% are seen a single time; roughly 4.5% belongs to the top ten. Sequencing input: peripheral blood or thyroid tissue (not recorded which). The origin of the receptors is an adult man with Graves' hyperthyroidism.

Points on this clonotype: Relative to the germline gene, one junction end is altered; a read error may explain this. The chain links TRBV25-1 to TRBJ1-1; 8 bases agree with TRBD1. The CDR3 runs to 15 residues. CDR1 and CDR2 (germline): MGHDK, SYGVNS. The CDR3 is CACSLGQGKGVEAFF. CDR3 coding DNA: TGTGCCTGCAGTTTAGGACAGGGAAAGGGAGTTGAAGCTTTCTTT.

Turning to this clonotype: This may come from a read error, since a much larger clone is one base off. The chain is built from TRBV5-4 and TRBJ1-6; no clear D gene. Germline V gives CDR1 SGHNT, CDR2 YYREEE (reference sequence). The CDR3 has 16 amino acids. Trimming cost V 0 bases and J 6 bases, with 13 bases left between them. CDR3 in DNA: TGTGCCAGCAGCTTGGATCTGGCAGCCAGTAATTCACCCCTCCACTTT. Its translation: CASSLDLAASNSPLHF.

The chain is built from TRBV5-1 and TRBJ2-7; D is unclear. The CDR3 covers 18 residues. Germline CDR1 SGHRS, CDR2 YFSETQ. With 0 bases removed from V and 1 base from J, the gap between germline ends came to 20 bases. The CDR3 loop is CASSLAPAEPTSSYEQYF. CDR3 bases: TGCGCCAGCAGCTTGGCCCCCGCAGAGCCAACCTCATCCTACGAGCAGTACTTC. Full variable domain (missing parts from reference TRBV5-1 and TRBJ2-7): KAGVTQTPRYLIKTRGQQVTLSCSPISGHRSVSWYQQTPGQGLQFLFEYFSETQRNKGNFPGRFSGRQFSNSRSEMNVSTLELGDSALYLCASSLAPAEPTSSYEQYFGPGTRLTVT.

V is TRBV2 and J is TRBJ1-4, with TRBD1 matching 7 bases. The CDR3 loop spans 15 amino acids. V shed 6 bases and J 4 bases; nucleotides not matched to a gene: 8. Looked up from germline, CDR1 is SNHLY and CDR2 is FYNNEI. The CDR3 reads CASRVQGQSNEKLFF. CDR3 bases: TGTGCCAGCAGAGTACAGGGACAGAGTAATGAAAAACTGTTTTTT.

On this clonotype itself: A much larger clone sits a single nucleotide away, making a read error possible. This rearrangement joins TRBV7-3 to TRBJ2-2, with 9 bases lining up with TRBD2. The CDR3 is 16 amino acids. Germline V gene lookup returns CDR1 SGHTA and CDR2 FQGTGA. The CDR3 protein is CASSLTASGNTGELVF. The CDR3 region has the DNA TGTGCCAGCAGCTTAACTGCTAGCGGGAACACCGGGGAGCTGGTTTTT.

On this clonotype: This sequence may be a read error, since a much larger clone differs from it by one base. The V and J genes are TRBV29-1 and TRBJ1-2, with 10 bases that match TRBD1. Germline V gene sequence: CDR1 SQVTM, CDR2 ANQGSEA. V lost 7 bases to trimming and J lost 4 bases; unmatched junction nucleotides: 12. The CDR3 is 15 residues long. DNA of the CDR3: TGCAGCGCCCCATGGACAGGGGGGGATGCCTATGGCTACACCTTC. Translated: CSAPWTGGDAYGYTF.

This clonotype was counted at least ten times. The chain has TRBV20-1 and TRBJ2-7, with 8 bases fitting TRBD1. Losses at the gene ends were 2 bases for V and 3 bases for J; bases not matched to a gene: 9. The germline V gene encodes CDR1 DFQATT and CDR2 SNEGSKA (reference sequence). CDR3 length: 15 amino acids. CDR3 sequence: CSARPDRGDFYEQYF. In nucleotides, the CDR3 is TGCAGTGCTAGACCTGACAGGGGAGATTTCTACGAGCAGTACTTC.

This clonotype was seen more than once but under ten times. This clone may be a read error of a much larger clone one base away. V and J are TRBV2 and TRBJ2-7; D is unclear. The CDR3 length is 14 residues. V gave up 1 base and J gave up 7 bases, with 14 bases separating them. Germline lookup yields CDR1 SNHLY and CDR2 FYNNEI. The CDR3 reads CASSEGSAYNEQYF. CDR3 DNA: TGTGCCAGCAGTGAAGGGTCAGCTTACAATGAGCAGTACTTC.

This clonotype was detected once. CDR3 residues: CATSRVGQGYGYTF. The DNA of the CDR3 is TGTGCCACCAGCAGAGTGGGACAGGGGTATGGCTACACCTTC. The rearrangement uses TRBV15 and TRBJ1-2, with TRBD1 identical over 10 bases. The CDR3 has 14 residues. V trimming: 1 base; J trimming: 5 bases; junction bases outside the gene matches: 1. In germline, CDR1 is LNHNV, CDR2 YYDKDF (reference sequence).

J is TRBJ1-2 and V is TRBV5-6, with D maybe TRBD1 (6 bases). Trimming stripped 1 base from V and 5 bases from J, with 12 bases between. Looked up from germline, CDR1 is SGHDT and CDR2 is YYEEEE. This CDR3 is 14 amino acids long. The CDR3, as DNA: TGTGCCAGCAGCTTGTACCAGGGGAGTTATGGCTACACCTTC. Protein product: CASSLYQGSYGYTF.

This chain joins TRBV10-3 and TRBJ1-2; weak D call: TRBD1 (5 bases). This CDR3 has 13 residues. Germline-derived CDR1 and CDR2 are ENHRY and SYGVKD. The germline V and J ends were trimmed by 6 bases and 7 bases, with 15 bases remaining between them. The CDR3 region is CAIRSQGGPGYTF. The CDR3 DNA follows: TGTGCCATCAGGTCCCAGGGAGGGCCTGGCTACACCTTC.

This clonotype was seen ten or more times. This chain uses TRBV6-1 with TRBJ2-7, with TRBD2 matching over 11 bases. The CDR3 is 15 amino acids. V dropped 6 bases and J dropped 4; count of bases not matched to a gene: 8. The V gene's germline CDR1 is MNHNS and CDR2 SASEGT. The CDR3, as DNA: TGTGCCAGCAGAGATAGCGGGAGGGCCATGTACGAGCAGTACTTC. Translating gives CASRDSGRAMYEQYF.

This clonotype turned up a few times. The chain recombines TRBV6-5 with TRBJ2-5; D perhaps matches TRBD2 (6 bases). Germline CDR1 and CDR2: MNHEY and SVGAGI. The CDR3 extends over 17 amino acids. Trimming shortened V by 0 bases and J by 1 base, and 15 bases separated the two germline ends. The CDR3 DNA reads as TGTGCCAGCAGTTACTCAATGGAGGGATGGGGCCAAGAGACCCAGTACTTC. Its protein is CASSYSMEGWGQETQYF.

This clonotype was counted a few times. The CDR3 bases are TGTGCCAGCACCCAACAGGGGGTAGCTACGCAGTATTTT. This codes for CASTQQGVATQYF. The rearrangement joins TRBV7-2 to TRBJ2-3; TRBD1 agrees at 8 bases. Germline CDR1 is SGHTA and CDR2 is FQGNSA. The CDR3 is 13 residues long. V shed 7 bases and J 8 bases; nucleotides not matched to a gene: 8.

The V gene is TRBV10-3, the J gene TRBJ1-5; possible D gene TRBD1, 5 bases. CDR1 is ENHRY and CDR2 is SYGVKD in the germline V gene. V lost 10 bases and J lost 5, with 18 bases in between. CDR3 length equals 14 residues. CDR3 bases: TGTGCCACCGACGGAGGGACGGTGCATCAGCCCCAGCATTTT. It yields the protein CATDGGTVHQPQHF.

Written as DNA, the CDR3 is TGTGCCAGCAGTTCCTCAGGGGGGGGGATGAAACAAGAGACCCAGTACTTC. This encodes CASSSSGGGMKQETQYF. This chain links TRBV12-3 or TRBV12-4 with TRBJ2-5, with D perhaps TRBD1 or TRBD2 (7 bases each). CDR3 length: 17 amino acids. V lost 4 bases and J lost 2, with 20 bases in between.

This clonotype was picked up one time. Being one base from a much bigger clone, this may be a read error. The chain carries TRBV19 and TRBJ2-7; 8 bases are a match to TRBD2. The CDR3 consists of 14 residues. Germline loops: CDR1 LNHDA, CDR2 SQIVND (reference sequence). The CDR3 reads CASTPSGSSYKQYF. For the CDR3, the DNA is TGTGCCAGTACCCCGAGCGGGAGCTCCTACAAGCAGTACTTC.

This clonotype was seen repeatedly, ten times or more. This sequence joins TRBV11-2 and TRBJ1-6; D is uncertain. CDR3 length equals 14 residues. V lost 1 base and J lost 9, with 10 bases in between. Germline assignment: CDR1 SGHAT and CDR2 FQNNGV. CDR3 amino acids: CASSLGRGGSPLHF. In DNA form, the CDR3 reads TGTGCCAGCAGCTTAGGGAGAGGAGGTTCACCCCTCCACTTT.

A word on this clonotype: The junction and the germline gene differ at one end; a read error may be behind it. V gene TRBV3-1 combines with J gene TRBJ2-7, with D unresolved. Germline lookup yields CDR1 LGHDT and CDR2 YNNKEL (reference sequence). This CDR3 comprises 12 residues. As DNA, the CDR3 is TGTGTCAGCAGCCGGTCCTCCTACGAGCAGTACTTC. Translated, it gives CVSSRSSYEQYF.

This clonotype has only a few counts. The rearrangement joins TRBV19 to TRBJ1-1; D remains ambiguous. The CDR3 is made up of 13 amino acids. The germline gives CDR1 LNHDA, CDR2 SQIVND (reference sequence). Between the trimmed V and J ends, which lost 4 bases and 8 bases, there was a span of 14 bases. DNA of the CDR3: TGTGCCAGTAGTACGGCAGGTCCTAAAGAAGCTTTCTTT. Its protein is CASSTAGPKEAFF.

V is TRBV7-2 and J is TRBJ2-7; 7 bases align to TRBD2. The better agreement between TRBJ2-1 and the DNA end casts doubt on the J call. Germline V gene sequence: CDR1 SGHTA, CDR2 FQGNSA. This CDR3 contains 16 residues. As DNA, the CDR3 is TGTGCCAGCAGCTTAGTTCCAGCGGGAACGGATAATGAGCAGTTCTTC. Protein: CASSLVPAGTDNEQFF.

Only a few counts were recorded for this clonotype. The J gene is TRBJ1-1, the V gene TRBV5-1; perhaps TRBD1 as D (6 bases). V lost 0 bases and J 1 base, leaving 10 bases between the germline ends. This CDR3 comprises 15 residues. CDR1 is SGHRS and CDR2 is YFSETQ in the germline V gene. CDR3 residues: CASSLEGQRNTEAFF. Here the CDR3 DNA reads TGCGCCAGCAGCTTGGAGGGACAAAGGAACACTGAAGCTTTCTTT.

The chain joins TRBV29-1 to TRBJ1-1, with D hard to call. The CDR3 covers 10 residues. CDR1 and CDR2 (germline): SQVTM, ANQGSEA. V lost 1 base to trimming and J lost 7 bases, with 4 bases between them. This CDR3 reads CSVEAYEAFF. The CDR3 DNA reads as TGCAGCGTTGAAGCATATGAAGCTTTCTTT.

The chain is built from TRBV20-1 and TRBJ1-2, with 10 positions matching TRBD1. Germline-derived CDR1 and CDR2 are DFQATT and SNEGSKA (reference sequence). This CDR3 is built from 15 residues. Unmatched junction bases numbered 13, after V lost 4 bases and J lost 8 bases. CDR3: CSATAGTGVTGGYTF. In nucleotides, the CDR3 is TGCAGTGCTACCGCCGGGACAGGGGTAACAGGGGGCTACACCTTC.

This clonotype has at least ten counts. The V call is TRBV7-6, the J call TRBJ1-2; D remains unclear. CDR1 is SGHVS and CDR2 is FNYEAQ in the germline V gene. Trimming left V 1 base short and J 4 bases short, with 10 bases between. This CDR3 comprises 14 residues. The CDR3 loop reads CASSLVRTSYGYTF. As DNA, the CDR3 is TGTGCCAGCAGCTTAGTTAGGACGTCCTATGGCTACACCTTC.

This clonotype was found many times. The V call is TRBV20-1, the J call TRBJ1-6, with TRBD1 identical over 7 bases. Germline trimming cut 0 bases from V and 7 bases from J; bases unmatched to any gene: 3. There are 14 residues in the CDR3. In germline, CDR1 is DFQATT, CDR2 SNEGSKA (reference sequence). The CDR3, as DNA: TGCAGTGCTAGAGAGGGGACAGAAAATTCACCCCTCCACTTT. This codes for CSAREGTENSPLHF.